These T cell receptor beta chains were read from a single sample in a study of siplizumab effects on memory and regulatory T cells. The assay was immunoSEQ multiplex PCR, and TCRdb's table has in-frame clones only and misses some. Here the sample spans about 56,000 clones, around 98% being singletons. Sequences were obtained from naive CD8+ T cells sorted from blood. Receptor source: a human donor in good health. Each CDR3 is given with its conserved first and last residue. The D gene is left open where the match is weak. Some rows have no size entry. The others give once, few or many, or a class for an expanded clone.

j_gene,abundance,d_gene,v_gene,CDR3aa,CDR3nt
TRBJ2-3,NA,TRBD1,TRBV10-1,CASSEVPGTGIYF,TGCGCCAGCAGTGAGGTTCCCGGGACAGGGATATATTTT
TRBJ2-5,NA,TRBD1,TRBV28,CASSRTGGQETQYF,TGTGCCAGCAGTCGGACAGGGGGCCAAGAGACCCAGTACTTC
TRBJ2-6,NA,NA,TRBV29-1,CSVPGNGANVLTF,TGCAGCGTACCGGGGAATGGGGCCAACGTCCTGACTTTC
TRBJ2-1,NA,TRBD2,TRBV6-1,CASNPRGGNEQFF,TGTGCCAGCAATCCACGGGGAGGGAATGAGCAGTTCTTC
TRBJ2-2,NA,NA,TRBV28,CASSFHSTTGELFF,TGTGCCAGCAGTTTTCATTCTACCACCGGGGAGCTGTTTTTT
TRBJ2-7,once,TRBD1,TRBV7-8,CASRPGTGPYEQYF,TGTGCCAGCAGGCCCGGGACAGGGCCCTACGAGCAGTACTTC
TRBJ2-4,once,NA,TRBV4-1,CASSQEGGVLNIQYF,TGCGCCAGCAGCCAAGAAGGTGGGGTTTTAAACATTCAGTACTTC
TRBJ1-5,NA,NA,TRBV4-1,CASSQARGYQPQHF,TGCGCCAGCAGCCAAGCCAGAGGGTATCAGCCCCAGCATTTT
TRBJ2-3,NA,TRBD2,TRBV27,CASSPDPPLAGGQADTQYF,TGTGCCAGCAGCCCAGACCCCCCTCTAGCGGGAGGGCAAGCAGATACGCAGTATTTT
TRBJ2-7,NA,NA,TRBV6-5,CASSPGGGRDYEQYF,TGTGCCAGCAGTCCAGGGGGAGGGCGGGATTACGAGCAGTACTTC
TRBJ1-2,NA,NA,TRBV5-1,CASSLTTNYGYTF,TGCGCCAGCAGCTTGACAACCAACTATGGCTACACCTTC